This T cell receptor (beta chain) was observed in a study of blood T cell repertoires in COVID-19. Study details: Researchers got acute and convalescent COVID-19 samples from the United States, Italy and Spain.

TCRdb's table, derived via immunoSEQ multiplex PCR, lists solely in-frame clones and lacks some. This sample has 180,000 or so clones, with around 87% found just once. V was shortened by 5 bases and J by 8 bases, with 22 bases between the two germline ends. The CDR3 covers 16 residues. Germline-derived CDR1 and CDR2 are SGHVS and FQNEAQ. This clone was recorded a few times. The V and J genes are TRBV7-8 and TRBJ2-1; D possibly corresponds to TRBD2 (5 bases). The sequence was collected from a man aged 40-50 years with active or convalescent COVID-19. Sequenced input: peripheral blood. CDR3 region: CASSPLLGRRPHEQFF. CDR3 DNA sequence: TGTGCCAGCAGCCCACTTTTAGGCCGGAGGCCCCATGAGCAGTTCTTC.